Below are 21 T cell receptor beta chains sequenced from a single sample in a study of T cell responses to AZD1222 COVID-19 vaccine. Assay used: immunoSEQ multiplex PCR; TCRdb lists only in-frame clones, some missing. This table has 99,000 or so clones, roughly 89% appearing once. The sample in question was peripheral blood, obtained 28 days after the second AZD1222 dose. These receptors all come from an adult who received the AZD1222 COVID-19 vaccine.

This clone was seen a handful of times. This chain links TRBV19 with TRBJ1-1; D is uncertain. CDR1 is LNHDA, CDR2 SQIVND, per germline (reference sequence). The germline V and J ends were trimmed by 5 bases and 0 bases, with 10 bases remaining between them. CDR3 length: 14 amino acids. The CDR3 loop reads CASSFEGMNTEAFF. CDR3 sequence (DNA): TGTGCCAGTAGTTTTGAGGGCATGAACACTGAAGCTTTCTTT.

The rearrangement links TRBV2 to TRBJ1-5; 7 nucleotides line up with TRBD1. This CDR3 comprises 14 residues. Trimming cost V 7 bases and J 4 bases; bases outside gene matches: 7. Germline V gene data show CDR1 as SNHLY and CDR2 as FYNNEI. CDR3 nucleotide sequence: TGTGCCAGCACCCGGACAGGAGCTAATCAGCCCCAGCATTTT. Protein product: CASTRTGANQPQHF.

This clone was recorded a few times. The chain couples TRBV28 to TRBJ1-5, with 7 bases aligning to TRBD1. CDR3 length equals 16 residues. The germline CDR1 and CDR2 sequences are MDHEN and SYDVKM. Germline trimming cut 4 bases from V and 5 bases from J; bases unmatched to any gene: 11. CDR3 region: CASSSLGTALDQPQHF. The CDR3 DNA follows: TGTGCCAGCAGTTCCTTAGGGACAGCGCTTGATCAGCCCCAGCATTTT.

This sequence joins TRBV12-3 or TRBV12-4 and TRBJ1-1, with D possibly matching TRBD1 (5 bases). This CDR3 comprises 13 residues. The V gene lost 6 bases and the J gene lost 1 base, with 9 bases spanning the gap. The CDR3 DNA reads TGTGCCAGCAGGGCGGGGGGGAACACTGAAGCTTTCTTT. Protein: CASRAGGNTEAFF.

V gene TRBV16 combines with J gene TRBJ2-5; no clear D gene. From germline, CDR1 is KGHSY and CDR2 FQNENV. With 4 bases removed from V and 5 bases from J, the gap between germline ends came to 5 bases. This CDR3 has 11 residues. CDR3 DNA sequence: TGTGCCAGCAGCCTATCTGAGACCCAGTACTTC. Its translation: CASSLSETQYF.

This clone occurred once. A junction end diverges from the germline sequence, so it may reflect a read error. The V call is TRBV6-5, the J call TRBJ2-7; 7 bases match TRBD1. There are 14 residues in the CDR3. CDR1 is MNHEY, CDR2 SVGAGI, per germline. CDR3 loop: CARRGCRDWGQQYF. CDR3 DNA sequence: TGTGCCCGCAGGGGGTGCCGTGATTGGGGACAGCAGTACTTC.

The CDR3 bases are TGTGCCAGCAGGTCGGGACCGACAGGGAATGATCAGCCCCAGCATTTT. It translates to CASRSGPTGNDQPQHF. The chain carries TRBV5-6 and TRBJ1-5, with 7 positions matching TRBD1. This CDR3 spans 16 amino acids. CDR1 is SGHDT and CDR2 is YYEEEE in the germline V gene. Losses at the gene ends were 5 bases for V and 5 bases for J; bases not matched to a gene: 13.

The chain joins TRBV5-5 to TRBJ2-7, with 8 bases matching TRBD2. The CDR3 contains 15 residues. Trimming took 2 bases from V and 5 from J; bases not matched to a gene: 9. Germline V CDR1 and CDR2: SGHKS, YYEKEE (reference sequence). CDR3 region: CASSFSPGGFDEQYF. In DNA, the CDR3 is TGTGCCAGCAGCTTCTCCCCGGGAGGGTTTGACGAGCAGTACTTC.

V is TRBV24-1 and J is TRBJ1-5, with 9 nucleotides matching TRBD1. This CDR3 is built from 13 residues. CDR1 and CDR2 (germline): KGHDR, SFDVKD. V dropped 9 bases and J dropped 6; count of bases not matched to a gene: 5. CDR3 amino acids: CATSGQGIQPQHF. In nucleotides, the CDR3 is TGTGCCACCTCGGGACAGGGAATTCAGCCCCAGCATTTT.

The chain has TRBV4-1 and TRBJ1-3; TRBD1 is a possible D gene (6 bases). The CDR3 loop spans 16 amino acids. Trimming cost V 4 bases and J 6 bases, with 19 bases left between them. Germline V gene sequence: CDR1 MGHRA, CDR2 YSYEKL. The CDR3, as DNA: TGCGCCAGCAGCCCTGCTGCGGGGGCCTGGACAAACACCATATATTTT. The encoded protein is CASSPAAGAWTNTIYF.

This chain uses TRBV18 with TRBJ1-1; D perhaps matches TRBD1 (6 bases). V dropped 3 bases and J dropped 4 bases, with 12 bases sitting between them. This CDR3 contains 14 residues. Germline lookup yields CDR1 KGHSH and CDR2 LQKENI. The CDR3 region is CASSPYTGITEAFF. DNA for the CDR3: TGTGCCAGCTCACCCTATACAGGGATCACTGAAGCTTTCTTT. Complete variable domain (other parts from reference TRBV18 and TRBJ1-1): NAGVMQNPRHLVRRRGQEARLRCSPMKGHSHVYWYRQLPEEGLKFMVYLQKENIIDESGMPKERFSAEFPKEGPSILRIQQVVRGDSAAYFCASSPYTGITEAFFGQGTRLTVV.

This clone came up once. The chain has TRBV7-2 and TRBJ2-7; 7 positions match TRBD2. The CDR3 totals 16 residues. Germline assignment: CDR1 SGHTA and CDR2 FQGNSA. The junction had 11 bases not matched to a gene; V was cut back by 1 base and J by 5 bases. CDR3 nucleotides: TGTGCCAGCAGCTTAGGAGTCGGCGGGAGTACGAACGAGCAGTACTTC. Amino acid sequence: CASSLGVGGSTNEQYF.

The rearrangement uses TRBV11-2 and TRBJ1-5, with 10 bases lining up with TRBD1. This CDR3 comprises 15 residues. V shed 4 bases and J 7 bases; nucleotides not matched to a gene: 7. The germline CDR1 and CDR2 sequences are SGHAT and FQNNGV. CDR3 loop: CASSSGQGLYQPQHF. The CDR3 DNA sequence: TGTGCCAGCAGCTCGGGACAGGGGCTATACCAGCCCCAGCATTTT.

This clone was seen a handful of times. The rearrangement uses TRBV20-1 and TRBJ1-1; D is perhaps TRBD1 (6 bases). The germline V gene has CDR1 DFQATT and CDR2 SNEGSKA (reference sequence). The CDR3 is 11 amino acids. With 0 bases removed from V and 10 bases from J, the gap between germline ends came to 9 bases. CDR3 bases: TGCAGTGCTAGAGATGGGGGGCTAGCTTTCTTT. It translates to CSARDGGLAFF.

This CDR3 reads CARDTRNYGYTF. CDR3 nucleotides: TGTGCCCGGGACACGCGGAACTATGGCTACACCTTC. This rearrangement joins TRBV30 to TRBJ1-2; a possible D gene is TRBD1 (6 bases). In germline, CDR1 is GTSNPN, CDR2 SVGIG (reference sequence). The CDR3 has 12 residues. The V and J ends lost 8 bases and 2 bases respectively, with 12 bases between them.

The chain is built from TRBV6-5 and TRBJ2-7; 9 bases align to TRBD1. CDR1 and CDR2 (germline): MNHEY, SVGAGI. The J segment lost 5 bases and the V segment lost 7 bases, leaving 12 bases of the junction unmatched. The CDR3 runs to 15 residues. The CDR3 DNA reads TGTGCCAGCACCCAAATGAGACAGGGGGTCAACGAGCAGTACTTC. Translating gives CASTQMRQGVNEQYF.

The table lists this clone with a count of one. The V call is TRBV5-1, the J call TRBJ2-3; D remains ambiguous. The CDR3 runs to 15 residues. Germline lookup yields CDR1 SGHRS and CDR2 YFSETQ. Trimming took off 0 bases at V and 2 bases at J, with 10 bases between the two ends. For the CDR3, the DNA is TGCGCCAGCAGCTTGGGCCGACCAAACACAGATACGCAGTATTTT. Translation gives CASSLGRPNTDTQYF.

The V gene is TRBV7-9, the J gene TRBJ1-4; no firm D call. The length of the CDR3 is 15 residues. Trimming pared 1 base from V and 4 bases from J, leaving 10 bases between. Germline V gene lookup returns CDR1 SEHNR and CDR2 FQNEAQ (reference sequence). Written as DNA, the CDR3 is TGTGCCAGCAGCTTAGTAGCGGTGATTAATGAAAAACTGTTTTTT. It specifies CASSLVAVINEKLFF. The variable domain in full, with the rest retrieved from reference TRBV7-9 and TRBJ1-4, is DTGVSQNPRHKITKRGQNVTFRCDPISEHNRLYWYRQTLGQGPEFLTYFQNEAQLEKSRLLSDRFSAERPKGSFSTLEIQRTEQGDSAMYLCASSLVAVINEKLFFGSGTQLSVL.

This clone was seen only once. This chain joins TRBV10-3 and TRBJ2-7; D possibly corresponds to TRBD1 (5 bases). This CDR3 is built from 14 residues. Germline V CDR1 and CDR2: ENHRY, SYGVKD. Trimming pared 1 base from V and 7 bases from J, leaving 14 bases between. CDR3 protein: CAISEFEKGREQYF. For the CDR3, the DNA is TGTGCCATCAGTGAGTTTGAAAAGGGGCGGGAGCAGTACTTC.

The chain carries TRBV24-1 and TRBJ2-1; 9 nucleotides match TRBD2. With 8 bases clipped from V and 6 bases from J, the junction kept 4 bases outside the gene matches. The germline V gene has CDR1 KGHDR and CDR2 SFDVKD. CDR3 size: 13 residues. CDR3 DNA: TGTGCCACCATGGCGGGAGGGCTCAATGAGCAGTTCTTC. Its protein product is CATMAGGLNEQFF.

A single count supports this clone. This chain connects TRBV4-2 to TRBJ2-1, with 9 bases lining up with TRBD2. This CDR3 is 17 amino acids long. The J segment lost 0 bases and the V segment lost 2 bases, leaving 5 bases of the junction unmatched. Germline values: CDR1 LGHNA, CDR2 YNFKEQ. CDR3 sequence reads: CASSQRAGGSSYNEQFF. The CDR3 DNA follows: TGTGCCAGCAGCCAAAGGGCGGGAGGGAGCTCCTACAATGAGCAGTTCTTC.